This T cell receptor (beta chain) was captured by sequencing in a study of blood T cells in healthy people across ages. The CDR3 consists of 15 residues. Germline CDR1 reads SEHNR; CDR2 reads FQNEAQ (reference sequence). Together with a sample-barcoded 5' primer, a J-beta primer mix was included in a second PCR lasting roughly 6 to 12 cycles. One entry per CDR3 protein results from TCRdb running MiXCR on the 5' RACE reads. The sample includes roughly 1,800,000 distinct CDR3 sequences, approximately 50% of them seen just once. Study-wide findings and caveats: With age, beta diversity per million T cells declined roughly linearly, significantly by 30 to 50.

In the case of this clonotype: Its target is not known. One end of the junction varies from germline; a read error may be responsible.

Sequenced: blood. The receptor comes from a woman between 35 and 50 years old in good health. V gene TRBV7-9 combines with J gene TRBJ2-3; D tentatively reads TRBD1 or TRBD2 (5 bases each). CDR3 protein: CASSLVLGSTGTQYF. CDR3 coding DNA: TGTGCCAGCAGCTTAGTTTTGGGGAGCACAGGTACGCAGTATTTT.